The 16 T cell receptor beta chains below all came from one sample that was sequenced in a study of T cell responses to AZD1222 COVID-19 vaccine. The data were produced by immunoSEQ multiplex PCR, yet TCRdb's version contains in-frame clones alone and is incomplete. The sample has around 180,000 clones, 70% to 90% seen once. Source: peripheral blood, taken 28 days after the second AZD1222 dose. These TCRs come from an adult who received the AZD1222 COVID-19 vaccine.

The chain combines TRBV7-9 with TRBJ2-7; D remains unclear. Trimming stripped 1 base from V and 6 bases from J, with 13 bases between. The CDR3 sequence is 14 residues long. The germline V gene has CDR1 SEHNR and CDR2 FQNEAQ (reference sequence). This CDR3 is CASSLVSLSGEQYF. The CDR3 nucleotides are TGTGCCAGCAGCTTAGTGTCCCTATCCGGCGAGCAGTACTTC.

The CDR3 protein is CASREGLNFANTIYF. CDR3 DNA sequence: TGTGCCAGCAGGGAGGGACTGAACTTTGCAAACACCATATATTTT. The chain uses TRBV2 and TRBJ1-3; a possible D gene is TRBD1 (5 bases). The V and J ends lost 6 bases and 6 bases respectively, with 18 bases between them. The CDR3 covers 15 residues. The germline CDR1 and CDR2 sequences are SNHLY and FYNNEI.

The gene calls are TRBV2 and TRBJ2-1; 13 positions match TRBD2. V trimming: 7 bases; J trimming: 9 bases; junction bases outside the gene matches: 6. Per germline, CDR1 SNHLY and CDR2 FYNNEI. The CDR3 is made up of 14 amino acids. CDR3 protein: CASNGLAGVSEQFF. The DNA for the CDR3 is TGTGCCAGCAATGGACTAGCGGGAGTTAGTGAGCAGTTCTTC.

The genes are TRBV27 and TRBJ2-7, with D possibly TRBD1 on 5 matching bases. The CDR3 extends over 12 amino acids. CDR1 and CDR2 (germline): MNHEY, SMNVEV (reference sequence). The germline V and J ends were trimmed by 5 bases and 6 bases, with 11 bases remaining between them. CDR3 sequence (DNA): TGTGCCAGCAGTCACACAGGATCCGAGCAGTACTTC. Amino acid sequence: CASSHTGSEQYF.

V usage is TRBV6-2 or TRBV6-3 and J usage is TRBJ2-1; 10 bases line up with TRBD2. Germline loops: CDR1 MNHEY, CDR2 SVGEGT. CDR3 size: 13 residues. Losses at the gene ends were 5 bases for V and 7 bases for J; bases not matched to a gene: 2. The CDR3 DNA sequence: TGTGCCAGCAGTACACTAGCGGGAAATGAGCAGTTCTTC. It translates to CASSTLAGNEQFF.

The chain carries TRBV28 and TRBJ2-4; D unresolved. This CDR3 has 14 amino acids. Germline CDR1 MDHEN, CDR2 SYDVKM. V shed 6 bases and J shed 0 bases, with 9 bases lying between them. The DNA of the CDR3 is TGTGCCAGCAGCCCCGACCTAGCCAAAAACATTCAGTACTTC. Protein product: CASSPDLAKNIQYF.

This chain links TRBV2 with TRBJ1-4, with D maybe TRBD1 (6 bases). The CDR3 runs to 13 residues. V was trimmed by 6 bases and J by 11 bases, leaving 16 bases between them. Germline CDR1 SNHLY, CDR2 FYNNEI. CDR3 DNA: TGTGCCAGCAGACCGGCAGGGGCCGGGAAACTGTTTTTT. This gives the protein CASRPAGAGKLFF.

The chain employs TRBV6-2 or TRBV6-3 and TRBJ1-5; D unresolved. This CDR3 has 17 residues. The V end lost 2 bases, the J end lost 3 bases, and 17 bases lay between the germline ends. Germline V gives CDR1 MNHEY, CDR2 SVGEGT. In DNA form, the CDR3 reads TGTGCCAGCAGTTACGTTCCATCCAGAGGAATCAATCAGCCCCAGCATTTT. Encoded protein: CASSYVPSRGINQPQHF.

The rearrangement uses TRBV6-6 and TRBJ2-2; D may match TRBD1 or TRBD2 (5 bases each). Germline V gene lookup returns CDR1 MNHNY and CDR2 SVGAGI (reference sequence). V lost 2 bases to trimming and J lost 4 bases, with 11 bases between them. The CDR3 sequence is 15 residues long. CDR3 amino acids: CASSYDRDLTGELFF. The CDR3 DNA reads TGTGCCAGCAGTTACGACCGGGACCTCACCGGGGAGCTGTTTTTT.

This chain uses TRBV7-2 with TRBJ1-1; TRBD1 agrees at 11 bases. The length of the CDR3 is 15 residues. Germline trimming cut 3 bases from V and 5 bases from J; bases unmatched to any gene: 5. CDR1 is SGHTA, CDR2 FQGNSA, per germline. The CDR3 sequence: CASSFSGQGATEAFF. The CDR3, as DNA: TGTGCCAGCAGCTTCTCCGGACAGGGGGCGACTGAAGCTTTCTTT.

CDR3 nucleotide sequence: TGCGCCAGCAGCCAAGGCAGCAGGGACTACGAGCAGTACTTC. Its protein product is CASSQGSRDYEQYF. This chain joins TRBV4-3 and TRBJ2-7; TRBD1 is a possible D gene (5 bases). CDR1 LGHNA and CDR2 YSLEER come from the germline V gene. CDR3 length: 14 amino acids. V was shortened by 1 base and J by 3 bases, with 10 bases between the two germline ends.

This CDR3 is CASSLIGGADGELFF. The CDR3 DNA follows: TGCGCCAGCAGCTTGATAGGGGGCGCAGACGGGGAGCTGTTTTTT. V and J are TRBV5-1 and TRBJ2-2, with TRBD1 matching over 7 bases. V was pared by 1 base and J by 7 bases, with 7 bases of the junction left unmatched. From germline, CDR1 is SGHRS and CDR2 YFSETQ. The CDR3 has 15 residues.

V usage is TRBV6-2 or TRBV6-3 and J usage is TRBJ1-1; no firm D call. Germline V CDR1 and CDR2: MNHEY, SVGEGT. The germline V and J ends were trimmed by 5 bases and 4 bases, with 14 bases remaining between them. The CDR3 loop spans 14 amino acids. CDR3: CASSHPVRATEAFF. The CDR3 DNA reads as TGTGCCAGCAGTCACCCGGTGAGGGCCACTGAAGCTTTCTTT.

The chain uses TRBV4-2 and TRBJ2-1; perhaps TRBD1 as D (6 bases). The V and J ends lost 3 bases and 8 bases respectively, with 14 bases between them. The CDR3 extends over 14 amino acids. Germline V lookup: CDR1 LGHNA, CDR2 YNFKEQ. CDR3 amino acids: CASSQQGPGHEQFF. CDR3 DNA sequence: TGTGCCAGCAGCCAGCAGGGGCCTGGGCATGAGCAGTTCTTC.

CDR3 coding DNA: TGTGCCAGTAGTATGAGGGGATTCTACGAGCAGTACTTC. Amino acids: CASSMRGFYEQYF. V and J are TRBV19 and TRBJ2-7, with D perhaps given as TRBD1 or TRBD2 (5 bases each). The CDR3 is made up of 13 amino acids. Germline V CDR1 and CDR2: LNHDA, SQIVND (reference sequence). V shed 3 bases and J shed 3 bases, with 9 bases lying between them. The full variable domain, in which reference TRBV19 and TRBJ2-7 provide the parts outside the CDR3, is DGGITQSPKYLFRKEGQNVTLSCEQNLNHDAMYWYRQDPGQGLRLIYYSQIVNDFQKGDIAEGYSVSREKKESFPLTVTSAQKNPTAFYLCASSMRGFYEQYFGPGTRLTVT.

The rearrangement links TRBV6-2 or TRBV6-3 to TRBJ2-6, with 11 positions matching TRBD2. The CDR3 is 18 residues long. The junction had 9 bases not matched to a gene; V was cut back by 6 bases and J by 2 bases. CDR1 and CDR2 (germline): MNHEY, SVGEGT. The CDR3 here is CASSSRLAGRTGANVLTF. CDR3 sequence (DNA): TGTGCCAGCAGCTCTAGACTAGCGGGGCGGACTGGGGCCAACGTCCTGACTTTC.